This is a list of T cell receptor beta chains from one sample in a study of cytomegalovirus exposure and HLA in healthy donors. Using immunoSEQ multiplex PCR, the repertoire was profiled, and TCRdb retains in-frame clones only, with some absent. Of fewer than 150,000 clones in the sample, approximately 79% were seen once. The sequenced material came from PBMCs. The receptors come from a female donor in good health and CMV-seronegative. Both conserved end residues are part of each CDR3. Each record gives: CDR3 DNA, CDR3 protein, clone size, D gene, J gene, V gene. A D gene is named only where the DNA matches it firmly. Not all rows give a size; the values are once, few, many and, for expanded clones, a class.

cdr3_nt: TGTGCCAGCAGTTACGTAACCGGACAGGGGTGGTACGAGCAGTACTTC
cdr3_aa: CASSYVTGQGWYEQYF
clone_size: few
d_call: TRBD1
j_call: TRBJ2-7
v_call: TRBV6-6

cdr3_nt: TGTGCCAGCAGCTTGGGAGCGGGAGAAGTCTACGAGCAGTACTTC
cdr3_aa: CASSLGAGEVYEQYF
clone_size: NA
d_call: TRBD2
j_call: TRBJ2-7
v_call: TRBV5-6

cdr3_nt: TGTGCCACCCCCCAGGGGACGCAAGAGACCCAGTACTTC
cdr3_aa: CATPQGTQETQYF
clone_size: NA
d_call: NA
j_call: TRBJ2-5
v_call: TRBV6-1

cdr3_nt: TGCGCCAGCAAACCGGGACTAGCGGGAGACACCTACGAGCAGTACTTC
cdr3_aa: CASKPGLAGDTYEQYF
clone_size: NA
d_call: TRBD2
j_call: TRBJ2-7
v_call: TRBV10-2

cdr3_nt: TGTGCCAGCAGTGCTAGCGGGGGGACCGGGGAGCTGTTTTTT
cdr3_aa: CASSASGGTGELFF
clone_size: NA
d_call: TRBD2
j_call: TRBJ2-2
v_call: TRBV2

cdr3_nt: TGTGCCAGCAGTTTAACTGCGTCTGGGACAGACAATGAGCAGTTCTTC
cdr3_aa: CASSLTASGTDNEQFF
clone_size: NA
d_call: TRBD1
j_call: TRBJ2-1
v_call: TRBV27

cdr3_nt: TGTGCCAGCAGTTCCGGGACAGGAGCCTCCGAGCAGTACTTC
cdr3_aa: CASSSGTGASEQYF
clone_size: NA
d_call: TRBD1
j_call: TRBJ2-7
v_call: TRBV9

cdr3_nt: TGTGCCAGCAGCCACCGGACAGGGACCTCCTACGAGCAGTACTTC
cdr3_aa: CASSHRTGTSYEQYF
clone_size: NA
d_call: TRBD1
j_call: TRBJ2-7
v_call: TRBV16

cdr3_nt: TGTGCCAGCATTACAGGGGTCGAGCAGTACTTC
cdr3_aa: CASITGVEQYF
clone_size: NA
d_call: TRBD1
j_call: TRBJ2-7
v_call: TRBV2

cdr3_nt: TGTGCCAGCAGTTACTCAAGGGGGGGAACGGGGACCCAGTACTTC
cdr3_aa: CASSYSRGGTGTQYF
clone_size: few
d_call: NA
j_call: TRBJ2-5
v_call: TRBV6-5

cdr3_nt: TGTGCCAGCAGTGATGGCATAGGGACTAGCGGGACTGAAGAGTTCTTC
cdr3_aa: CASSDGIGTSGTEEFF
clone_size: NA
d_call: TRBD2
j_call: TRBJ2-1
v_call: TRBV25-1

cdr3_nt: TGTGCCAGCAGCTTCGGGCAGGGGTTAGGAGATACGCAGTATTTT
cdr3_aa: CASSFGQGLGDTQYF
clone_size: NA
d_call: NA
j_call: TRBJ2-3
v_call: TRBV7-9

cdr3_nt: TGTGCCAGCATCCGGTTAGCGGGATCCACAGATACGCAGTATTTT
cdr3_aa: CASIRLAGSTDTQYF
clone_size: NA
d_call: TRBD2
j_call: TRBJ2-3
v_call: TRBV6-5

cdr3_nt: TGCAGCGTACAGGGGTATAGCAATCAGCCCCAGCATTTT
cdr3_aa: CSVQGYSNQPQHF
clone_size: NA
d_call: TRBD1
j_call: TRBJ1-5
v_call: TRBV29-1

cdr3_nt: TGTGCCAGCTTTGGAGAGGGCACTGACACCGGGGAGCTGTTTTTT
cdr3_aa: CASFGEGTDTGELFF
clone_size: few
d_call: NA
j_call: TRBJ2-2
v_call: TRBV7-9

cdr3_nt: TGTGCCAGCCGGGAGCAAAATGAGCAGTTCTTC
cdr3_aa: CASREQNEQFF
clone_size: NA
d_call: NA
j_call: TRBJ2-1
v_call: TRBV28

cdr3_nt: TGTGCCAGCAGTTACTCCGGGACTCGAATAGTAGAGACCCAGTACTTC
cdr3_aa: CASSYSGTRIVETQYF
clone_size: NA
d_call: NA
j_call: TRBJ2-5
v_call: TRBV6-5

cdr3_nt: TGTGCCAGCAGTTCTTCTGGGCCCTACGAGCAGTACTTC
cdr3_aa: CASSSSGPYEQYF
clone_size: NA
d_call: NA
j_call: TRBJ2-7
v_call: TRBV6-5

cdr3_nt: TGTGCCAGCACAGCGGCAGCACACAATGAGCAGTTCTTC
cdr3_aa: CASTAAAHNEQFF
clone_size: NA
d_call: NA
j_call: TRBJ2-1
v_call: TRBV6-1

cdr3_nt: TGCGCCAGCAGCCAAGACACTGATACGCAGTATTTT
cdr3_aa: CASSQDTDTQYF
clone_size: NA
d_call: NA
j_call: TRBJ2-3
v_call: TRBV4-1

cdr3_nt: TGTGCCAGCAGCTTCGACGGGAATGAAAAACTGTTTTTT
cdr3_aa: CASSFDGNEKLFF
clone_size: NA
d_call: NA
j_call: TRBJ1-4
v_call: TRBV7-2

cdr3_nt: TGTGCCAGCAGCTTGGAGGGGCCCGGGGCCAACGTCCTGACTTTC
cdr3_aa: CASSLEGPGANVLTF
clone_size: NA
d_call: NA
j_call: TRBJ2-6
v_call: TRBV5-8

cdr3_nt: TGTGCCAGCAGTTTGCCGGGACAGATCCAAGAGACCCAGTACTTC
cdr3_aa: CASSLPGQIQETQYF
clone_size: NA
d_call: TRBD1
j_call: TRBJ2-5
v_call: TRBV28

cdr3_nt: TGTGCCAGCAGCCGTTGGGACAGAAGCTATGGCTACACCTTC
cdr3_aa: CASSRWDRSYGYTF
clone_size: NA
d_call: TRBD1
j_call: TRBJ1-2
v_call: TRBV5-4

cdr3_nt: TGTGCCAGCAGGACAGGGAAGTATCAGCCCCAGCATTTT
cdr3_aa: CASRTGKYQPQHF
clone_size: few
d_call: TRBD1
j_call: TRBJ1-5
v_call: TRBV19

cdr3_nt: TGCGCCAGCAGCGATACCCAGACAGGAGTCTATGGCTACACCTTC
cdr3_aa: CASSDTQTGVYGYTF
clone_size: NA
d_call: NA
j_call: TRBJ1-2
v_call: TRBV10-1

cdr3_nt: TGTGCCTGGAGGGGATGGGGGTACGGGGGCTACGAGCAGTACTTC
cdr3_aa: CAWRGWGYGGYEQYF
clone_size: NA
d_call: NA
j_call: TRBJ2-7
v_call: TRBV30

cdr3_nt: TGTGCCAGCTCACTCGACAGGGGCCTCTACGAGCAGTACTTC
cdr3_aa: CASSLDRGLYEQYF
clone_size: NA
d_call: TRBD1
j_call: TRBJ2-7
v_call: TRBV18

cdr3_nt: TGCGCCAGCAGCTCCACCCCGGGAGCTACTGGGGCCAACGTCCTGACTTTC
cdr3_aa: CASSSTPGATGANVLTF
clone_size: NA
d_call: NA
j_call: TRBJ2-6
v_call: TRBV5-1

cdr3_nt: TGTGCCAGCAGTGAGTCAGGGTTCAATCAGCCCCAGCATTTT
cdr3_aa: CASSESGFNQPQHF
clone_size: NA
d_call: NA
j_call: TRBJ1-5
v_call: TRBV2

cdr3_nt: TGTGCCAGCAGCTACAACAATGAGCAGTTCTTC
cdr3_aa: CASSYNNEQFF
clone_size: once
d_call: NA
j_call: TRBJ2-1
v_call: TRBV11-2

cdr3_nt: TGTGCCACCAGCAGAGACCGGGGGGTTGAGTACTTC
cdr3_aa: CATSRDRGVEYF
clone_size: NA
d_call: TRBD2
j_call: TRBJ2-7
v_call: TRBV15

cdr3_nt: TGTGCCAGCAGCTTATGGACAGGAGAGACCCAGTACTTC
cdr3_aa: CASSLWTGETQYF
clone_size: NA
d_call: TRBD1
j_call: TRBJ2-5
v_call: TRBV7-2

cdr3_nt: TGTGCCAGCAACCGGGACTTTTTTGAGGGAGAGACCCAGTACTTC
cdr3_aa: CASNRDFFEGETQYF
clone_size: NA
d_call: NA
j_call: TRBJ2-5
v_call: TRBV6-1

cdr3_nt: TGTGCCAGCAGCTGGACAGGGCCTAATGAAAAACTGTTTTTT
cdr3_aa: CASSWTGPNEKLFF
clone_size: NA
d_call: TRBD1
j_call: TRBJ1-4
v_call: TRBV11-2

cdr3_nt: TGTGCCAGTAGTATATCGACAGCGTACAATGAGCAGTTCTTC
cdr3_aa: CASSISTAYNEQFF
clone_size: NA
d_call: NA
j_call: TRBJ2-1
v_call: TRBV19

cdr3_nt: TGTGCCTGGAGGGGCAGCGGGGGAATCTACGAGCAGTACTTC
cdr3_aa: CAWRGSGGIYEQYF
clone_size: NA
d_call: TRBD2
j_call: TRBJ2-7
v_call: TRBV30

cdr3_nt: TGTGCCAGCAGACCAGGGATGGGGACTGAAGCTTTCTTT
cdr3_aa: CASRPGMGTEAFF
clone_size: once
d_call: NA
j_call: TRBJ1-1
v_call: TRBV7-2

cdr3_nt: TGTGCCAGTAGCCTAGCCACGGGGAACACTGAAGCTTTCTTT
cdr3_aa: CASSLATGNTEAFF
clone_size: NA
d_call: NA
j_call: TRBJ1-1
v_call: TRBV19

cdr3_nt: TGTGCCATCAGTGAGGGGACTAGCGGGTATGGGGAGCTGTTTTTT
cdr3_aa: CAISEGTSGYGELFF
clone_size: NA
d_call: TRBD2
j_call: TRBJ2-2
v_call: TRBV10-3

cdr3_nt: TGTGCCAGCAGCTTAGGGAGACAGGGGTCGGTGCAGACCCAGTACTTC
cdr3_aa: CASSLGRQGSVQTQYF
clone_size: NA
d_call: TRBD1
j_call: TRBJ2-5
v_call: TRBV11-1

cdr3_nt: TGTGCCAGCAGATGGACAGACTTAATGGAGACCCAGTACTTC
cdr3_aa: CASRWTDLMETQYF
clone_size: NA
d_call: NA
j_call: TRBJ2-5
v_call: TRBV5-6

cdr3_nt: TGTGCCAGCAGGTATCAAGAGACCCAGTACTTC
cdr3_aa: CASRYQETQYF
clone_size: NA
d_call: NA
j_call: TRBJ2-5
v_call: TRBV6-1

cdr3_nt: TGTGCCAGCAGCTTAAAAGGACTAGCGGGGGACGAGCAGTACTTC
cdr3_aa: CASSLKGLAGDEQYF
clone_size: NA
d_call: TRBD2
j_call: TRBJ2-7
v_call: TRBV13

cdr3_nt: TGCAGCGTACCTAACAGGGGGCTGTATGGCTACACCTTC
cdr3_aa: CSVPNRGLYGYTF
clone_size: NA
d_call: TRBD1
j_call: TRBJ1-2
v_call: TRBV29-1

cdr3_nt: TGCGCCAGCGCCCCCGGACTAGCGGGAGAGGGGACAGATACGCAGTATTTT
cdr3_aa: CASAPGLAGEGTDTQYF
clone_size: NA
d_call: TRBD2
j_call: TRBJ2-3
v_call: TRBV10-2

cdr3_nt: TGCGCCAGCAGCCAATTACAGGGAGGGAAAGCTGAAGCTTTCTTT
cdr3_aa: CASSQLQGGKAEAFF
clone_size: NA
d_call: NA
j_call: TRBJ1-1
v_call: TRBV4-1

cdr3_nt: TGTGCCAGCAGTTACCATCGACTGATGAACACTGAAGCTTTCTTT
cdr3_aa: CASSYHRLMNTEAFF
clone_size: NA
d_call: NA
j_call: TRBJ1-1
v_call: TRBV6-5

cdr3_nt: TGCGCCGGTCGGACAGGGGGCCCGAACACTGAAGCTTTCTTT
cdr3_aa: CAGRTGGPNTEAFF
clone_size: NA
d_call: TRBD1
j_call: TRBJ1-1
v_call: TRBV5-1

cdr3_nt: TGTGCCAGCAGTGAAGATCCGGGACTAGCGGGTACATACGAGCAGTACTTC
cdr3_aa: CASSEDPGLAGTYEQYF
clone_size: NA
d_call: TRBD2
j_call: TRBJ2-7
v_call: TRBV6-1

cdr3_nt: TGTGCCAGCAGTTTATTGGCAGGGTCTTCGTCTGGGGCCAACGTCCTGACTTTC
cdr3_aa: CASSLLAGSSSGANVLTF
clone_size: NA
d_call: NA
j_call: TRBJ2-6
v_call: TRBV28

cdr3_nt: TGCGCCAGCAGCCAAGATTCCCGCCTTGAGGGTAGTAGTTCACCCCTCCACTTT
cdr3_aa: CASSQDSRLEGSSSPLHF
clone_size: NA
d_call: NA
j_call: TRBJ1-6
v_call: TRBV4-1

cdr3_nt: TGTGCCAGCTGTTATCTCAGGGGACGCTACACCTTC
cdr3_aa: CASCYLRGRYTF
clone_size: few
d_call: NA
j_call: TRBJ1-2
v_call: TRBV13

cdr3_nt: TGTGCCAGTAGTTCCGAGCGGGAGGGGACCTACGAGCAGTACTTC
cdr3_aa: CASSSEREGTYEQYF
clone_size: NA
d_call: TRBD2
j_call: TRBJ2-7
v_call: TRBV19